This passage covers 32 T cell receptor beta chains from one sample sequenced in a study of blood T cell repertoires in COVID-19. Sequencing used immunoSEQ multiplex PCR; TCRdb keeps in-frame clones, though not all of them. This sample has hundreds of thousands of clones; around 90% occur once, and the top ten carry under 2%. Sequencing used PBMCs or T cells enriched from blood (not recorded which). The receptors were gathered from a woman in her fifties or sixties who had recovered from COVID-19.

The chain couples TRBV28 to TRBJ2-3; D is possibly TRBD2 (6 bases). The germline V and J ends were trimmed by 8 bases and 2 bases, with 11 bases remaining between them. CDR1 MDHEN and CDR2 SYDVKM come from the germline V gene. This CDR3 has 13 amino acids. As DNA, the CDR3 is TGTGCCAGCGCCGGGAGTAACACAGATACGCAGTATTTT. This translates into CASAGSNTDTQYF.

The J gene is TRBJ1-3, the V gene TRBV5-4; D is perhaps TRBD1 (5 bases). The length of the CDR3 is 13 residues. Germline values: CDR1 SGHNT, CDR2 YYREEE (reference sequence). Trimming stripped 4 bases from V and 1 base from J, with 6 bases between. The CDR3 DNA reads as TGTGCCAGCAGCCCAGGGTCTGGAAACACCATATATTTT. This translates into CASSPGSGNTIYF.

The chain links TRBV2 to TRBJ2-7; 7 bases are a match to TRBD2. The length of the CDR3 is 13 residues. Per the germline V gene, CDR1 is SNHLY and CDR2 is FYNNEI. Trimming cost V 3 bases and J 3 bases; bases outside gene matches: 2. CDR3: CASSDERDYEQYF. The CDR3 DNA reads as TGTGCCAGCAGTGACGAGCGGGACTACGAGCAGTACTTC.

The V and J genes are TRBV6-5 and TRBJ2-5, with TRBD2 matching over 7 bases. The length of the CDR3 is 13 residues. Per germline, CDR1 MNHEY and CDR2 SVGAGI. The V gene end was trimmed by 10 bases and the J gene end by 7 bases; junction bases not matched to a gene: 12. The DNA for the CDR3 is TGTGCCACGCGGAGGGAGGGTGCGGGGACCCAGTACTTC. This translates into CATRREGAGTQYF.

The chain is built from TRBV29-1 and TRBJ1-5; 7 bases fit TRBD1. This CDR3 spans 16 amino acids. Losses at the gene ends were 6 bases for V and 0 bases for J; bases not matched to a gene: 11. Germline CDR1 SQVTM, CDR2 ANQGSEA. CDR3 amino acids: CSVSGTEHGSNQPQHF. The CDR3 bases are TGCAGCGTCTCCGGGACAGAACACGGTAGCAATCAGCCCCAGCATTTT.

The chain combines TRBV9 with TRBJ2-7, with a weak D call TRBD1 (6 bases). The germline CDR1 and CDR2 sequences are SGDLS and YYNGEE. This CDR3 has 14 amino acids. V was cut by 0 bases and J by 2 bases, with 9 bases left in between. The CDR3 bases are TGTGCCAGCAGCGTAGGGACAGTCACCTACGAGCAGTACTTC. Translated, it gives CASSVGTVTYEQYF.

This clone was observed a few times. The rearrangement joins TRBV28 to TRBJ1-5; TRBD1 is a possible D gene (6 bases). The CDR3 sequence is 16 residues long. Looked up from germline, CDR1 is MDHEN and CDR2 is SYDVKM. V lost 5 bases and J 2 bases, leaving 16 bases between the germline ends. The CDR3 is CASSRRGGRGNQPQHF. Here the CDR3 DNA reads TGTGCCAGCAGTCGTCGAGGGGGGAGGGGCAATCAGCCCCAGCATTTT.

For the CDR3, the DNA is TGTGCCAGCAGTCCCTTGCTTCGGCGGCTGAGAGACAATGAGCAGTTCTTC. It yields the protein CASSPLLRRLRDNEQFF. V and J are TRBV28 and TRBJ2-1, with D uncertain. Trimming stripped 5 bases from V and 5 bases from J, with 22 bases between. The CDR3 spans 17 residues. The germline V gene encodes CDR1 MDHEN and CDR2 SYDVKM. Full variable domain (missing parts from reference TRBV28 and TRBJ2-1): DVKVTQSSRYLVKRTGEKVFLECVQDMDHENMFWYRQDPGLGLRLIYFSYDVKMKEKGDIPEGYSVSREKKERFSLILESASTNQTSMYLCASSPLLRRLRDNEQFFGPGTRLTVL.

The chain combines TRBV18 with TRBJ2-2; 7 nucleotides agree with TRBD1. CDR1 KGHSH and CDR2 LQKENI come from the germline V gene. The trim removed 2 bases at V and 4 bases at J, leaving 7 bases unmatched. CDR3 length equals 16 residues. Here the CDR3 reads CASSPTGTDSTGELFF. In DNA, the CDR3 is TGTGCCAGCTCACCAACCGGGACAGATTCCACCGGGGAGCTGTTTTTT.

About this clone: At the DNA level, this CDR3 is encoded by other sequences in the same sample as well. The genes are TRBV30 and TRBJ1-5; D call uncertain. Germline V gives CDR1 GTSNPN, CDR2 SVGIG (reference sequence). The V end was cut by 2 bases, the J end by 2 bases, with 4 bases between. The CDR3 consists of 12 residues. The chain's CDR3 is CAWSFGNQPQHF. CDR3 sequence (DNA): TGTGCCTGGAGTTTCGGCAATCAGCCCCAGCATTTT.

The chain recombines TRBV12-3 or TRBV12-4 with TRBJ1-2; D not resolved. The V end lost 4 bases, the J end lost 8 bases, and 14 bases lay between the germline ends. The CDR3 has 13 amino acids. Written as DNA, the CDR3 is TGTGCCAGCAGTTCCGGAGAAGGTCGGGGCTACACCTTC. As protein: CASSSGEGRGYTF.

The genes are TRBV19 and TRBJ2-1, with 12 bases matching TRBD2. The CDR3 is 15 amino acids. With 5 bases clipped from V and 8 bases from J, the junction kept 7 bases outside the gene matches. The V gene's germline CDR1 is LNHDA and CDR2 SQIVND (reference sequence). CDR3 protein: CASSARLAGVDEQFF. DNA for the CDR3: TGTGCCAGTAGTGCCCGACTAGCGGGAGTTGATGAGCAGTTCTTC.

V usage is TRBV30 and J usage is TRBJ2-1; TRBD2 agrees at 14 bases. The CDR3 covers 17 residues. Germline loops: CDR1 GTSNPN, CDR2 SVGIG (reference sequence). The V and J ends lost 0 bases and 6 bases, in that order; junction bases with no gene match: 7. The CDR3 loop reads CAWSVRGGTSGSNEQFF. As DNA, the CDR3 is TGTGCCTGGAGTGTACGGGGGGGGACTAGCGGGAGCAATGAGCAGTTCTTC.

This chain uses TRBV19 with TRBJ1-3; 8 positions match TRBD1. V dropped 5 bases and J dropped 7; count of bases not matched to a gene: 7. This CDR3 spans 14 amino acids. Germline values: CDR1 LNHDA, CDR2 SQIVND (reference sequence). The DNA for the CDR3 is TGTGCCAGTAGTGTCGGACAGGGAGAGAACACCATATATTTT. Translating gives CASSVGQGENTIYF.

V gene TRBV2 combines with J gene TRBJ2-1, with a tentative D call TRBD1 (6 bases). Germline V gene sequence: CDR1 SNHLY, CDR2 FYNNEI. This CDR3 is built from 16 residues. V lost 5 bases, J lost 3 bases, and 17 bases lay in between. The CDR3 here is CASSLGPFRGYNEQFF. The DNA of the CDR3 is TGTGCCAGCAGTCTTGGACCGTTCAGGGGCTACAATGAGCAGTTCTTC.

The chain couples TRBV15 to TRBJ1-5; TRBD1 is a possible D gene (5 bases). The CDR3 contains 16 residues. Trimming shortened V by 1 base and J by 3 bases, and 13 bases separated the two germline ends. Germline V gene data show CDR1 as LNHNV and CDR2 as YYDKDF (reference sequence). Written as DNA, the CDR3 is TGTGCCACCAGCAGAGTTGACGGGGGATTCAATCAGCCCCAGCATTTT. Its protein is CATSRVDGGFNQPQHF.

This chain uses TRBV2 with TRBJ1-6; TRBD1 agrees at 7 bases. CDR3 length: 14 amino acids. With 5 bases clipped from V and 9 bases from J, the junction kept 7 bases outside the gene matches. Per germline, CDR1 SNHLY and CDR2 FYNNEI. In nucleotides, the CDR3 is TGTGCCAGCAGTACCGGGACAGAGGGTTCACCCCTCCACTTT. Translated, it gives CASSTGTEGSPLHF.

The chain joins TRBV27 to TRBJ2-2; D uncertain. V gave up 2 bases and J gave up 1 base, with 8 bases separating them. Germline V CDR1 and CDR2: MNHEY, SMNVEV (reference sequence). CDR3 length equals 15 residues. CDR3 protein: CASSLRGGNTGELFF. CDR3 DNA: TGTGCCAGCAGTTTACGAGGCGGGAACACCGGGGAGCTGTTTTTT.

The genes are TRBV19 and TRBJ1-5; 8 bases are a match to TRBD1. CDR1 is LNHDA, CDR2 SQIVND, per germline (reference sequence). The CDR3 is made up of 16 amino acids. With 8 bases clipped from V and 0 bases from J, the junction kept 9 bases outside the gene matches. In nucleotides, the CDR3 is TGTGCCAGTCGATCCGGGACAGGATATAGCAATCAGCCCCAGCATTTT. Translating it yields CASRSGTGYSNQPQHF.

This chain links TRBV5-1 with TRBJ1-6, with a weak D call TRBD1 (5 bases). The CDR3 length is 15 residues. The V and J ends lost 1 base and 8 bases respectively, with 13 bases between them. Looked up from germline, CDR1 is SGHRS and CDR2 is YFSETQ. CDR3 nucleotides: TGCGCCAGCAGCTTGCTCCAGGGTCGGGATTCACCCCTCCACTTT. Amino acids: CASSLLQGRDSPLHF.

The chain recombines TRBV7-2 with TRBJ2-5; TRBD2 aligns across 7 bases. Trimming cost V 1 base and J 1 base; bases outside gene matches: 6. Looked up from germline, CDR1 is SGHTA and CDR2 is FQGNSA. This CDR3 is built from 16 residues. This CDR3 is CASSLGLAQSQETQYF. DNA of the CDR3: TGTGCCAGCAGCTTAGGACTAGCTCAAAGCCAAGAGACCCAGTACTTC.

This clone appeared a single time. V usage is TRBV5-1 and J usage is TRBJ2-7; 12 bases align to TRBD2. Germline trimming cut 4 bases from V and 2 bases from J; bases unmatched to any gene: 13. CDR1 is SGHRS and CDR2 is YFSETQ in the germline V gene. The CDR3 extends over 18 amino acids. The CDR3: CASSIGASGRAKTYEQYF. The DNA of the CDR3 is TGCGCCAGCAGCATTGGGGCTAGCGGGAGGGCCAAAACCTACGAGCAGTACTTC.

With respect to this clone: In this CDR3 the conserved last residue, phenylalanine or tryptophan, is missing, so a read error is likely. The DNA is left out, because the CDR3 cannot be placed on it with certainty; the CDR3 is given as TCRdb lists it. This chain links TRBV5-4 with TRBJ1-1; the D call in the table, TRBD1, was not verified against the DNA. Both ends counted, the CDR3 spans 13 residues. Looked up from germline, CDR1 is SGHNT and CDR2 is YYREEE (reference sequence). Here the CDR3 reads CASRGPINRVTSL.

V usage is TRBV7-2 and J usage is TRBJ2-1; the match to TRBD2 covers 7 bases. The CDR3 covers 15 residues. CDR1 and CDR2 from the germline V gene are SGHTA and FQGNSA. V gave up 0 bases and J gave up 6 bases; unmatched junction bases: 5. CDR3: CASSLALSGTNEQFF. CDR3 nucleotide sequence: TGTGCCAGCAGCTTAGCGCTAAGCGGGACCAATGAGCAGTTCTTC.

The V call is TRBV7-3, the J call TRBJ2-2, with 7 positions matching TRBD1. This CDR3 is 16 amino acids long. Germline V gene data show CDR1 as SGHTA and CDR2 as FQGTGA. V dropped 3 bases and J dropped 6; count of bases not matched to a gene: 10. This CDR3 is CASSFLDRASAGELFF. The CDR3 DNA follows: TGTGCCAGCAGCTTCTTAGACAGGGCCTCCGCCGGGGAGCTGTTTTTT.

V gene TRBV27 combines with J gene TRBJ2-6; tentative D call: TRBD2 (6 bases). The germline V gene has CDR1 MNHEY and CDR2 SMNVEV (reference sequence). Deletions cut 6 bases from V and 0 bases from J, with 15 bases between. The CDR3 consists of 17 residues. CDR3 sequence: CASSSGTPISGANVLTF. CDR3 nucleotide sequence: TGTGCCAGCAGCTCCGGGACTCCCATCTCTGGGGCCAACGTCCTGACTTTC.

This clone was seen only a few times. Other DNA sequences in this specimen translate into the identical CDR3. This chain joins TRBV5-1 and TRBJ1-1, with a possible D match to TRBD1 (6 bases). Germline V CDR1 and CDR2: SGHRS, YFSETQ. This CDR3 spans 14 amino acids. The V gene lost 0 bases and the J gene lost 1 base, with 7 bases spanning the gap. Here the CDR3 reads CASSLVGGNTEAFF. The CDR3 DNA follows: TGCGCCAGCAGCTTGGTAGGGGGGAACACTGAAGCTTTCTTT.

This clone was seen once. The rearrangement links TRBV7-9 to TRBJ1-4, with 9 bases aligning to TRBD1. Germline V gives CDR1 SEHNR, CDR2 FQNEAQ (reference sequence). The J segment lost 7 bases and the V segment lost 5 bases, leaving 5 bases of the junction unmatched. The CDR3 sequence is 14 residues long. The CDR3 protein is CASSEDRGVEKLFF. The CDR3 nucleotides read TGTGCCAGCAGCGAGGACAGGGGAGTTGAAAAACTGTTTTTT.

The chain is built from TRBV6-4 and TRBJ2-1; 8 nucleotides match TRBD1. The germline V gene encodes CDR1 MRHNA and CDR2 SNTAGT. V lost 3 bases to trimming and J lost 6 bases; unmatched junction nucleotides: 4. CDR3 length: 14 residues. CDR3 DNA sequence: TGTGCCAGCAGTGATTCAGGGGGCCCCAATGAGCAGTTCTTC. This encodes CASSDSGGPNEQFF.

The chain recombines TRBV6-5 with TRBJ1-3, with D uncertain. The V gene's germline CDR1 is MNHEY and CDR2 SVGAGI. V lost 0 bases and J lost 0, with 6 bases in between. The length of the CDR3 is 15 residues. The DNA of the CDR3 is TGTGCCAGCAGTTACTCTGACAACTCTGGAAACACCATATATTTT. It is translated as CASSYSDNSGNTIYF.

The J gene is TRBJ1-1, the V gene TRBV18, with D uncertain. The ends were cut back, 2 bases at V and 1 base at J, with 11 bases in the middle. The CDR3 sequence is 15 residues long. Germline CDR1 is KGHSH and CDR2 is LQKENI. CDR3: CASSPEMTENTEAFF. CDR3 DNA sequence: TGTGCCAGCTCACCAGAGATGACTGAGAACACTGAAGCTTTCTTT.

This chain links TRBV12-5 with TRBJ2-7; the match to TRBD1 covers 8 bases. Germline-derived CDR1 and CDR2 are LGHNT and FRNRAP. The CDR3 loop spans 13 amino acids. V trimming: 1 base; J trimming: 5 bases; junction bases outside the gene matches: 1. CDR3 sequence: CASGLGQGNEQYF. The CDR3 DNA reads TGTGCTAGTGGTTTGGGACAGGGGAACGAGCAGTACTTC.